This T cell receptor beta chain was profiled in a study of blood T cells in healthy people across ages. A second PCR of about 7 to 12 cycles used a sample-barcoded 5' primer and a J-beta primer mix. TCRdb re-analysed the 5' RACE reads in MiXCR, keeping a single row per CDR3 protein. In the table there are 750,000 to 950,000 distinct CDR3 sequences, almost 30% of which are singletons. The same sample was also studied in work on T cells of mothers and their children.

This clonotype was obtained from a woman aged 40 to 49 in good health. The specimen sequenced was blood.

The CDR3 region is CASRPTGTGYSPLHF. Here the CDR3 DNA reads TGTGCCAGCAGACCCACCGGGACAGGCTATTCACCCCTCCACTTT. J is TRBJ1-6 and V is TRBV6-2 or TRBV6-3; 8 bases match TRBD1. Losses at the gene ends were 6 bases for V and 8 bases for J; bases not matched to a gene: 9. Germline assignment: CDR1 MNHEY and CDR2 SVGEGT. The CDR3 runs to 15 residues.